These T cell receptor beta chains were read from a single sample in a study of shared clonotypes between healthy human individuals. The repertoire was sequenced with immunoSEQ multiplex PCR; TCRdb's copy has only in-frame clones and lacks some. The table records roughly 2.5 million clones, over 85% of them present only once. The specimen sequenced was naive CD4+ T cells sorted from blood. The receptor source for this set is a man younger than 30 in good health. Both conserved end residues are part of each CDR3. D genes are given only for firm matches.

TRBD2	TRBV10-2	TRBJ2-7	CATLAPGGAPYEQYF
TRBD1	TRBV27	TRBJ2-1	CASSLKGQGFYEQFF
TRBD2	TRBV4-3	TRBJ2-3	CASSQAASGGDYTQYF
TRBD2	TRBV7-2	TRBJ2-7	CATGLAVAYEQYF
NA	TRBV27	TRBJ1-6	CASRLGGLNSPLHF
NA	TRBV5-1	TRBJ2-2	CASSLYVGGTGELFF
NA	TRBV11-2	TRBJ2-3	CASSWIGDTQYF
NA	TRBV4-1	TRBJ2-1	CASSPLGDRSYNEQFF
TRBD2	TRBV4-1	TRBJ2-7	CASSQGSSGPPYEQYF
NA	TRBV6-5	TRBJ1-1	CASSSAGRNTEAFF
TRBD2	TRBV2	TRBJ2-1	CASSEPHRTSLNEQFF
NA	TRBV18	TRBJ2-5	CASSPLSSETQYF
NA	TRBV6-1	TRBJ2-3	CASTRGPVADTQYF
NA	TRBV29-1	NA	CSVRSPGRSYEQYF
TRBD2	TRBV6-6	TRBJ2-7	CASTLAGSGEQYF
TRBD1	TRBV9	TRBJ2-2	CASAGQGAGSGELFF
NA	TRBV10-1	TRBJ2-1	CASSESAKRDEQFF
NA	TRBV20-1	TRBJ2-3	CSAMIIDTQYF
TRBD1	TRBV19	TRBJ1-6	CASSIRQGNSPLHF
NA	TRBV25-1	TRBJ1-4	CASSEGLLANEKLFF
TRBD1	TRBV6-1	TRBJ1-2	CASSGQGAMGYTF
NA	TRBV6-6	TRBJ2-1	CASSPTQGKHNEQFF
TRBD2	TRBV6-5	TRBJ2-7	CASSHRGVGSYEQYF
NA	TRBV4-1	TRBJ1-1	CASSQGEGWTEAFF
TRBD2	TRBV7-9	TRBJ2-7	CASSRLGGTYEQYF
NA	TRBV19	TRBJ1-2	CASTPLGAYGYTF
NA	TRBV9	TRBJ1-1	CASSPGGVAITEAFF
NA	TRBV30	TRBJ2-2	CAWSAYSGFGGELFF
NA	TRBV10-1	TRBJ2-3	CASSETVADTQYF
NA	TRBV6-5	TRBJ1-1	CAVPLGGHTEAFF
NA	TRBV5-6	TRBJ1-2	CASSLWSGNNYGYTF
NA	TRBV28	TRBJ1-1	CASSLFRGGTEAFF
NA	TRBV5-1	TRBJ2-6	CASSLPRAGMSSGANVLTF
TRBD1	TRBV5-4	TRBJ1-5	CASSLGTGDNQPQHF
NA	TRBV6-5	TRBJ2-7	CASSPWESYEQYF
TRBD1	TRBV5-5	TRBJ2-3	CASSLSGKGQGSDTQYF